Following are 2 T cell receptor beta chains from one sample sequenced in a study of identifying expanded T cells in peripheral blood. Clones were read by immunoSEQ multiplex PCR, and TCRdb kept only the in-frame ones, dropping some. Altogether tens of thousands of clones are present, 88% being singletons, with the ten largest covering approximately 5%. Sequencing used blood. These receptors were obtained from a person aged 18 to 75 in good health.

V is TRBV7-2 and J is TRBJ1-5; TRBD1 matches at 7 bases. The germline V gene has CDR1 SGHTA and CDR2 FQGNSA. Unmatched junction bases numbered 10, after V lost 1 base and J lost 4 bases. The CDR3 runs to 17 residues. DNA of the CDR3: TGTGCCAGCAGCTTAGGACCCCAAAGGGGACAGAATCAGCCCCAGCATTTT. Translating gives CASSLGPQRGQNQPQHF. Filled out from reference TRBV7-2 and TRBJ1-5, the complete variable domain reads GAGVSQSPSNKVTEKGKDVELRCDPISGHTALYWYRQSLGQGLEFLIYFQGNSAPDKSGLPSDRFSAERTGGSVSTLTIQRTQQEDSAVYLCASSLGPQRGQNQPQHFGDGTRLSIL.

The chain links TRBV6-1 to TRBJ1-1; unclear D gene. Trimming stripped 7 bases from V and 5 bases from J, with 5 bases between. Germline assignment: CDR1 MNHNS and CDR2 SASEGT. CDR3 length: 10 amino acids. The CDR3 coding sequence is TGTGCCAGCAAGTCTACTGAAGCTTTCTTT. It encodes CASKSTEAFF.